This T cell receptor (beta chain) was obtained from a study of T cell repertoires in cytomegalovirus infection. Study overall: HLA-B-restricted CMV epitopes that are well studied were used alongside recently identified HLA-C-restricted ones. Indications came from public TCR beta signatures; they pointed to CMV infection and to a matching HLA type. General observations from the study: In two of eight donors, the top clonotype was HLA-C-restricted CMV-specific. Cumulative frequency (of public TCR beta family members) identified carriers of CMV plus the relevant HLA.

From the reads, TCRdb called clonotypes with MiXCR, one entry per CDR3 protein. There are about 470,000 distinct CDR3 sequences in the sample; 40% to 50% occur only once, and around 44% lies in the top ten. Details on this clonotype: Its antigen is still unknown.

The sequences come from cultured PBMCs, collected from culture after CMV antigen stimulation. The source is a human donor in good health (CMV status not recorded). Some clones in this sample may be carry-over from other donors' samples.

DNA of the CDR3: TGCAGTGCTAGAGCGGGGATTACGAACACCGGGGAGCTGTTTTTT. Residues: CSARAGITNTGELFF. The J gene is TRBJ2-2, the V gene TRBV20-1; tentative D call: TRBD2 (5 bases). CDR3 length: 15 amino acids. V was shortened by 1 base and J by 0 bases, with 9 bases between the two germline ends. From germline, CDR1 is DFQATT and CDR2 SNEGSKA (reference sequence).